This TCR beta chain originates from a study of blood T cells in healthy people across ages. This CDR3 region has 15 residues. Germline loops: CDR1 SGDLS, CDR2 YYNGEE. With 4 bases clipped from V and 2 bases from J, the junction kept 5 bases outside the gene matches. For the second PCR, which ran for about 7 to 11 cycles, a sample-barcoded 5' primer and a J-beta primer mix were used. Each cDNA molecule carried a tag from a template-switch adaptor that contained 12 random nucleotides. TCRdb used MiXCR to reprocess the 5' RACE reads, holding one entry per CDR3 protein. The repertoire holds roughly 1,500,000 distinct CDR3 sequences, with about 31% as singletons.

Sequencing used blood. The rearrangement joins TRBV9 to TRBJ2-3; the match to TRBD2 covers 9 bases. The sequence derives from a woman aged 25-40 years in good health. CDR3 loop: CASSPRGGVTDTQYF. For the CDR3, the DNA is TGTGCCAGCAGCCCCCGCGGGGGGGTCACAGATACGCAGTATTTT.